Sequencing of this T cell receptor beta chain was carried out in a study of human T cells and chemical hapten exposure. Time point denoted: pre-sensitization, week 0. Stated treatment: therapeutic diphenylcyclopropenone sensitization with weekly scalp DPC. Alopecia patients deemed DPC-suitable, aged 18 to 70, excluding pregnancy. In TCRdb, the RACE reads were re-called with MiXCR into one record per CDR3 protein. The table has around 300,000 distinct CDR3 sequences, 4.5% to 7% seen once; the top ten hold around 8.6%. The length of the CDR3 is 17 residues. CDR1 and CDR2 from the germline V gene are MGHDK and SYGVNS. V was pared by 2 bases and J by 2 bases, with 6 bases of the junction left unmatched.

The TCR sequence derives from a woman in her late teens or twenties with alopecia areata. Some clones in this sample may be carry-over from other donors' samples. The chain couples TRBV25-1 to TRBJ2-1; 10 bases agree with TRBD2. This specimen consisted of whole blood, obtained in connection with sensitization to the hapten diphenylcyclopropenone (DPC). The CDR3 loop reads CASSETSGGAPYNEQFF. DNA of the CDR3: TGTGCCAGCAGTGAAACAAGCGGGGGGGCCCCCTACAATGAGCAGTTCTTC.